This TCR beta chain was recovered during a study of cytomegalovirus exposure and HLA in healthy donors. A word on this clone: Antigen specificity is unknown.

Among the donors, all were healthy bone marrow donors. Though probably carrying unrecorded immune exposures, donors were nominally healthy at sampling. Primers for the PCR totalled 60 Vbeta and 13 Jbeta. Profiling relied on immunoSEQ multiplex PCR, and the TCRdb table lists in-frame clones only, not all of them. The sample records about 160,000 clones, around 76% being singletons. Study results and limitations: By a later analysis, the bulk of CMV-associated TCR beta chains appeared HLA-restricted. Some public TCRs appeared in many individuals, while most sequences were rare.

Germline assignment: CDR1 LNHDA and CDR2 SQIVND (reference sequence). The CDR3 is 15 residues long. V was clipped by 8 bases and J by 4 bases; unmatched bases: 10. The specimen sequenced was PBMCs. The chain couples TRBV19 to TRBJ2-2; the match to TRBD2 covers 7 bases. The receptor was isolated from a middle-aged man in good health and CMV-seropositive. CDR3 nucleotide sequence: TGTGCCAGTGGGTGGGGAGGGGTAGGCACCGGGGAGCTGTTTTTT. Amino acids: CASGWGGVGTGELFF.